This T cell receptor beta chain comes out of a study of shared clonotypes between healthy human individuals. Overall study results and limits: A limitation of the genetic and exposure-history diversity represented arose from few donors. Rarefaction gave evidence that sorted-subset sequencing remained incomplete despite large depth.

TCRdb's table, derived via immunoSEQ multiplex PCR, lists solely in-frame clones and lacks some. Altogether about 680,000 clones are present, around 92% being singletons, with the ten largest covering about 24%. Germline assignment: CDR1 MNHEY and CDR2 SMNVEV (reference sequence). The junction had 2 bases not matched to a gene; V was cut back by 3 bases and J by 0 bases. The CDR3 has 15 residues. It was CD45RO-negative cells, positively selected for CCR7, that made up naive CD8 cells, with terminally differentiated effector memory CD45RA+ cells excluded. In the case of this clone: Its antigen remains unidentified.

The sequencing sample was made of naive CD8+ T cells sorted from blood. This sequence joins TRBV27 and TRBJ2-3, with 8 bases that match TRBD2. The TCR originated in a man aged 25-40 years in good health. CDR3 loop: CASSFTSGSTDTQYF. The CDR3, as DNA: TGTGCCAGCAGTTTTACTAGCGGAAGCACAGATACGCAGTATTTT.